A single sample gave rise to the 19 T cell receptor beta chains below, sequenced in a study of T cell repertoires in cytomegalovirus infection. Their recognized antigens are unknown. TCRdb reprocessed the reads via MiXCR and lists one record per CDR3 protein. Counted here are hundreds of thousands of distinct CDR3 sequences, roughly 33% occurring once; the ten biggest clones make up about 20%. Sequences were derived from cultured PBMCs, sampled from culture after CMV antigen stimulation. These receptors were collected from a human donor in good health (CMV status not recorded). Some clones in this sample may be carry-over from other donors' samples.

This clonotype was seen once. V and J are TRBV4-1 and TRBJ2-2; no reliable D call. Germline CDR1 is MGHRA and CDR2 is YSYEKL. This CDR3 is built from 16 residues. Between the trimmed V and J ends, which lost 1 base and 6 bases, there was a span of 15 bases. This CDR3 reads CASSQGLTAEPGELFF. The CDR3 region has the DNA TGCGCCAGCAGCCAAGGCTTGACCGCAGAGCCCGGGGAGCTGTTTTTT.

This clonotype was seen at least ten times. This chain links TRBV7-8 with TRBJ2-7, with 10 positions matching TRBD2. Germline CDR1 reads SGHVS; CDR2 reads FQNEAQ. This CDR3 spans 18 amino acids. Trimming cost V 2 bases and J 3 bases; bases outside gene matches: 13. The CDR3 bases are TGTGCCAGCAGCTTACCCTCTAAACTAGCGGGGTCGAGCTACGAGCAGTACTTC. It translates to CASSLPSKLAGSSYEQYF.

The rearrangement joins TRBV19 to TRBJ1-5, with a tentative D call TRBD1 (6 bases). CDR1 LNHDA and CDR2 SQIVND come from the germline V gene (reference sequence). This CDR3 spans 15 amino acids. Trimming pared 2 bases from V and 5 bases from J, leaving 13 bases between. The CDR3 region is CASSINRDGDQPQHF. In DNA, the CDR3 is TGTGCCAGTAGTATAAACAGGGATGGTGATCAGCCCCAGCATTTT.

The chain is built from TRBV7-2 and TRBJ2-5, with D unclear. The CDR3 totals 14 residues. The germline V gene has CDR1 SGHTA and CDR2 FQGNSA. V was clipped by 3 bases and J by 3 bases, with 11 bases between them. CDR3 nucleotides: TGTGCCAGCAGCTTCCCCCCCAATAAAGAGACCCAGTACTTC. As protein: CASSFPPNKETQYF.

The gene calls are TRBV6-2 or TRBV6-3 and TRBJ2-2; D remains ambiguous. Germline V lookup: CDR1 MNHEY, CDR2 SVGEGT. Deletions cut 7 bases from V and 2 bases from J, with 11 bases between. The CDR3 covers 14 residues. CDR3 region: CASKYWRNTGELFF. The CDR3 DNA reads TGTGCCAGCAAATATTGGAGAAACACCGGGGAGCTGTTTTTT.

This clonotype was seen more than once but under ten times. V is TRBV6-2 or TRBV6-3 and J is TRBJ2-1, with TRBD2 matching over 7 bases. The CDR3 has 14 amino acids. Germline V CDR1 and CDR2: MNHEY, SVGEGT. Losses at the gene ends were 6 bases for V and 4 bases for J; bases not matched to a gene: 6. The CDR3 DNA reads TGTGCCAGCAGCACGCGGGGAGGGTACAATGAGCAGTTCTTC. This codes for CASSTRGGYNEQFF.

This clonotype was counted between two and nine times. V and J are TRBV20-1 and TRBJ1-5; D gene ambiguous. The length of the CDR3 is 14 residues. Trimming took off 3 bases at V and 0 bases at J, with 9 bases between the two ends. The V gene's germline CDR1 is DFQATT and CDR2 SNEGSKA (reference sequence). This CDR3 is CSASWSYSNQPQHF. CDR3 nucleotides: TGCAGTGCTAGTTGGTCTTATAGCAATCAGCCCCAGCATTTT.

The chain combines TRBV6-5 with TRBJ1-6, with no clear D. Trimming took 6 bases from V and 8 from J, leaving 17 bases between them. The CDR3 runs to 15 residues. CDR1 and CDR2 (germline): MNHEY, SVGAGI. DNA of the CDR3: TGTGCCAGCAGACCGGCCCGGGTTGGGGATTCACCCCTCCACTTT. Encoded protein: CASRPARVGDSPLHF.

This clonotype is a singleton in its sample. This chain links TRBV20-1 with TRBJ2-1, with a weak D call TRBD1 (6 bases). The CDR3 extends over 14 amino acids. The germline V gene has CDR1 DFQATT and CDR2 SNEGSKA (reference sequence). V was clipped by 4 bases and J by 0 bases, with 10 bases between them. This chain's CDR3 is CSATDSSSYNEQFF. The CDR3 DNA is TGCAGTGCTACGGACAGCAGCTCCTACAATGAGCAGTTCTTC.

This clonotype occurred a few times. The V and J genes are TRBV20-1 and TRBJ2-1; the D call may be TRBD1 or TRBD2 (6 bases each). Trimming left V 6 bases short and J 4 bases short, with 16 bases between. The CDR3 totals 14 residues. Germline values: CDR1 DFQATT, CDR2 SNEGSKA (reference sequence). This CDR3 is CSAQGTGGYNEQFF. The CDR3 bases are TGCAGTGCCCAGGGGACCGGAGGGTACAATGAGCAGTTCTTC.

CDR3 residues: CSAPREQQFYNSPLHF. The CDR3 DNA is TGCAGTGCCCCCCGGGAGCAGCAGTTCTATAATTCACCCCTCCACTTT. This chain uses TRBV20-1 with TRBJ1-6; D is unresolved. V was cut by 6 bases and J by 3 bases, with 18 bases left in between. CDR1 DFQATT and CDR2 SNEGSKA come from the germline V gene (reference sequence). CDR3 length: 16 amino acids.

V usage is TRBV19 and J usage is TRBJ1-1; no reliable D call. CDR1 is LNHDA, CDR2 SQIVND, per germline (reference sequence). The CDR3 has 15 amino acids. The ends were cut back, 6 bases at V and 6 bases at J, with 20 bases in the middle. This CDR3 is CASRPAEAGGSEAFF. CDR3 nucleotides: TGTGCCAGTAGGCCCGCCGAGGCCGGTGGGTCTGAAGCTTTCTTT.

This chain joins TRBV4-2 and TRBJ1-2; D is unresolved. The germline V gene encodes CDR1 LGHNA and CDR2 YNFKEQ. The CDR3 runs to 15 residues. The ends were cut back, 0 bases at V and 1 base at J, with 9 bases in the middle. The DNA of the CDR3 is TGTGCCAGCAGCCAAGATCTGTCCGGTAACTATGGCTACACCTTC. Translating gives CASSQDLSGNYGYTF.

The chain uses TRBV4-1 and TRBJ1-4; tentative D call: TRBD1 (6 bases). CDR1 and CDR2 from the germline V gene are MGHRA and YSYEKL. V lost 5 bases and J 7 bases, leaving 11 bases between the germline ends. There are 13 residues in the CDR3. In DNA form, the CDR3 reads TGCGCCAGCAGCATCGGACAGATTGAAAAACTGTTTTTT. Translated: CASSIGQIEKLFF.

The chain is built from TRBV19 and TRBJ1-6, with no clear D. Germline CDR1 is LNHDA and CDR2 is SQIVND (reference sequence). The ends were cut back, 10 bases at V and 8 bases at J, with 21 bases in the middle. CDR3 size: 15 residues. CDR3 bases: TGTGCCACATCTCGGGAGGCTGGGTATTATTCACCCCTCCACTTT. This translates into CATSREAGYYSPLHF.

CDR3 DNA: TGTGCCACCAGGGGCAGAACCACAGATACGCAGTATTTT. Amino acid sequence: CATRGRTTDTQYF. The rearrangement uses TRBV24-1 and TRBJ2-3, with D uncertain. Germline CDR1 is KGHDR and CDR2 is SFDVKD. The CDR3 is made up of 13 amino acids. V lost 7 bases and J lost 2, with 9 bases in between.

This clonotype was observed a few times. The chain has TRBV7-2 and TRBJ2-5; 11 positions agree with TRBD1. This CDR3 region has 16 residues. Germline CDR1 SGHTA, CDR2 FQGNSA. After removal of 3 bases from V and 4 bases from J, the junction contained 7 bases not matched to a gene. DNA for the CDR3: TGTGCCAGCAGCTTTTCCGGGACAGGGGGGAGAGAGACCCAGTACTTC. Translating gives CASSFSGTGGRETQYF.

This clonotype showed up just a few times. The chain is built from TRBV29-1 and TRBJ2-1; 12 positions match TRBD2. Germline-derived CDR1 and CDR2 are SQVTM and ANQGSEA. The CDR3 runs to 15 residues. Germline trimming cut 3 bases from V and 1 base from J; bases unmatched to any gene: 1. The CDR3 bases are TGCAGCGTTGAGACTAGCGGGAGATCCTACAATGAGCAGTTCTTC. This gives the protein CSVETSGRSYNEQFF.

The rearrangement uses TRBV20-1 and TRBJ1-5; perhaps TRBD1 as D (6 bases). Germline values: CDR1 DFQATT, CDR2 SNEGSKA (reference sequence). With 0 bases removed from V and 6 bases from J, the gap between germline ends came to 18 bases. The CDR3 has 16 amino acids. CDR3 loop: CSARDGWTEISQPQHF. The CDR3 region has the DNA TGCAGTGCTAGAGATGGGTGGACAGAGATAAGTCAGCCCCAGCATTTT.